The rows below give T cell receptor beta chains drawn from one sample of a study of T cells after yellow fever vaccination. In TCRdb, the 5' RACE reads were re-called with MiXCR into one record per CDR3 protein. Of 550,000 to 750,000 distinct CDR3 sequences detected, approximately 15% appear once; the ten largest clones hold more than 12%. The sequencing used PBMCs, collected on the day of the yellow fever booster vaccination. Receptors were obtained from a man aged 25 to 40 who received the YFV17D yellow fever vaccine. The CDR3 runs from the conserved cysteine through the conserved F or W. The order of the fields is V gene, clone size, D gene, J gene, CDR3 length, CDR3 protein, CDR3 DNA. A D gene is named only where the DNA matches it firmly. The size of a clone is reported for some rows only, either as once, few or many, or as a class for expanded clones.

v_gene: TRBV12-3/TRBV12-4; abundance: few; d_gene: -; j_gene: TRBJ2-6; len: 17; CDR3aa: CASSLSGARSGANVLTF; CDR3nt: TGTGCCAGCAGTTTATCCGGGGCCCGCTCTGGGGCCAACGTCCTGACTTTC
v_gene: TRBV28; abundance: many; d_gene: TRBD2; j_gene: TRBJ2-3; len: 12; CDR3aa: CAGGGGTDTQYF; CDR3nt: TGTGCCGGCGGGGGAGGCACAGATACGCAGTATTTT
v_gene: TRBV6-5; abundance: few; d_gene: -; j_gene: TRBJ2-1; len: 13; CDR3aa: CASSYWESNEQFF; CDR3nt: TGTGCCAGCAGTTACTGGGAATCCAATGAGCAGTTCTTC
v_gene: TRBV12-3/TRBV12-4; abundance: -; d_gene: -; j_gene: TRBJ2-1; len: 14; CDR3aa: CASSRDTPYNEQFF; CDR3nt: TGTGCCAGCAGCCGGGACACCCCCTACAATGAGCAGTTCTTC
v_gene: TRBV12-3/TRBV12-4; abundance: few; d_gene: -; j_gene: TRBJ2-7; len: 13; CDR3aa: CASSLGQKDEQYF; CDR3nt: TGTGCCAGCAGCCTCGGACAGAAGGACGAGCAGTACTTC
v_gene: TRBV5-1; abundance: many; d_gene: TRBD2; j_gene: TRBJ2-3; len: 18; CDR3aa: CASSLNWAGLAGTDTQYF; CDR3nt: TGCGCCAGCAGCTTGAATTGGGCCGGACTAGCTGGCACAGATACGCAGTATTTT
v_gene: TRBV20-1; abundance: -; d_gene: -; j_gene: TRBJ2-3; len: 13; CDR3aa: CSARDTVTDTQYF; CDR3nt: TGCAGTGCTAGGGACACGGTCACAGATACGCAGTATTTT
v_gene: TRBV5-1; abundance: -; d_gene: -; j_gene: TRBJ2-7; len: 14; CDR3aa: CASSLGEQGYEQYF; CDR3nt: TGCGCCAGCAGCTTGGGGGAGCAGGGCTACGAGCAGTACTTC
v_gene: TRBV7-3; abundance: few; d_gene: -; j_gene: TRBJ1-2; len: 12; CDR3aa: CASSMDRRGYTF; CDR3nt: TGTGCCAGCAGCATGGACAGACGTGGCTACACCTTC
v_gene: TRBV20-1; abundance: -; d_gene: TRBD2; j_gene: TRBJ2-3; len: 12; CDR3aa: CSAREDTDTQYF; CDR3nt: TGCAGTGCCCGGGAGGACACAGATACGCAGTATTTT
v_gene: TRBV7-2; abundance: -; d_gene: -; j_gene: TRBJ1-2; len: 17; CDR3aa: CASSPRWGRGANYGYTF; CDR3nt: TGTGCCAGCAGCCCTCGGTGGGGGCGGGGGGCTAACTATGGCTACACCTTC
v_gene: TRBV20-1; abundance: few; d_gene: -; j_gene: TRBJ2-7; len: 14; CDR3aa: CSVRGPDSPYEQYF; CDR3nt: TGCAGTGTCAGGGGCCCCGACAGCCCCTACGAGCAGTACTTC
v_gene: TRBV27; abundance: few; d_gene: -; j_gene: TRBJ2-3; len: 15; CDR3aa: CASSLSSGGPNTQYF; CDR3nt: TGTGCCAGCAGTTTATCTAGCGGAGGCCCGAATACGCAGTATTTT
v_gene: TRBV27; abundance: -; d_gene: -; j_gene: TRBJ2-3; len: 15; CDR3aa: CASSFRGMFADTQYF; CDR3nt: TGTGCCAGCAGTTTCCGCGGGATGTTCGCAGATACGCAGTATTTT
v_gene: TRBV6-2/TRBV6-3; abundance: -; d_gene: -; j_gene: TRBJ2-7; len: 15; CDR3aa: CASSYSNGRTYEQYF; CDR3nt: TGTGCCAGCAGTTACTCGAACGGCAGAACCTACGAGCAGTACTTC
v_gene: TRBV28; abundance: -; d_gene: TRBD1; j_gene: TRBJ2-5; len: 13; CDR3aa: CASNRDRQETQYF; CDR3nt: TGTGCCAGTAACCGGGACAGGCAAGAGACCCAGTACTTC
v_gene: TRBV7-6; abundance: few; d_gene: TRBD1; j_gene: TRBJ2-7; len: 15; CDR3aa: CASSLLQGSNYEQYF; CDR3nt: TGTGCCAGCAGCTTGCTACAGGGGAGTAACTACGAGCAGTACTTC
v_gene: TRBV27; abundance: few; d_gene: -; j_gene: TRBJ1-1; len: 15; CDR3aa: CASSLSWGARAEAFF; CDR3nt: TGTGCCAGCAGTTTATCATGGGGGGCGCGGGCTGAAGCTTTCTTT
v_gene: TRBV20-1; abundance: -; d_gene: -; j_gene: TRBJ2-7; len: 15; CDR3aa: CSASSRGRLTYEQYF; CDR3nt: TGCAGTGCTAGCAGTCGCGGCAGGCTCACCTACGAGCAGTACTTC
v_gene: TRBV18; abundance: few; d_gene: TRBD2; j_gene: TRBJ2-1; len: 16; CDR3aa: CASSPQGLAAYNEQFF; CDR3nt: TGTGCCAGCTCACCACAGGGACTAGCAGCCTACAATGAGCAGTTCTTC
v_gene: TRBV29-1; abundance: -; d_gene: -; j_gene: TRBJ1-4; len: 13; CDR3aa: CSVLRQGYEKLFF; CDR3nt: TGCAGCGTTCTAAGGCAGGGGTACGAAAAACTGTTTTTT
v_gene: TRBV1; abundance: -; d_gene: -; j_gene: TRBJ2-7; len: 15; CDR3aa: CTSSQGRGTCYEQYF; CDR3nt: TGCACCAGCAGCCAGGGTCGGGGGACCTGCTACGAGCAGTACTTC
v_gene: TRBV7-2; abundance: -; d_gene: -; j_gene: TRBJ2-5; len: 13; CDR3aa: CASSPRAAETQYF; CDR3nt: TGTGCCAGCAGCCCCCGGGCGGCGGAGACCCAGTACTTC
v_gene: TRBV20-1; abundance: -; d_gene: -; j_gene: TRBJ2-1; len: 14; CDR3aa: CSAKGSRAENEQFF; CDR3nt: TGCAGTGCTAAGGGCTCTAGGGCGGAGAATGAGCAGTTCTTC
v_gene: TRBV28; abundance: many; d_gene: -; j_gene: TRBJ2-7; len: 13; CDR3aa: CASSQGGLGEQYF; CDR3nt: TGTGCCAGCAGTCAGGGGGGCCTAGGTGAGCAGTACTTC
v_gene: TRBV7-9; abundance: few; d_gene: -; j_gene: TRBJ2-7; len: 11; CDR3aa: CASSKEYEQYF; CDR3nt: TGTGCCAGCAGCAAAGAGTACGAGCAGTACTTC
v_gene: TRBV6-4; abundance: -; d_gene: TRBD2; j_gene: TRBJ2-1; len: 15; CDR3aa: CASSDSSGSYNEQFF; CDR3nt: TGTGCCAGCAGTGACTCTAGCGGGAGTTACAATGAGCAGTTCTTC